This TCR beta chain was identified in a study of shared clonotypes between healthy human individuals. Turning to the study itself: Per-donor plates numbered three CD4 naive, three CD4 memory, two CD8 naive and one CD8 memory. Study-wide findings and caveats: The sharing of 5% to 6.5% of naive CD4 clonotypes was seen across a few donors.

The germline V gene has CDR1 MGHDK and CDR2 SYGVNS. V lost 5 bases and J 6 bases, leaving 13 bases between the germline ends. The CDR3 length is 13 residues. With regard to this clone: Its antigen is undetermined.

Assay used: immunoSEQ multiplex PCR; TCRdb lists only in-frame clones, some missing. The data contain 2 million to 2.5 million clones, more than 90% of them singletons. Recent vaccinations or acute infections were absent in the healthy HIV-negative adult donors. Subsets obtained from CD4+ cells comprised CD45RA+ naive and CD45RA-negative memory cells. The chain is built from TRBV25-1 and TRBJ1-2; D uncertain. The receptor was isolated from a man in his late teens or twenties in good health. Specimen: naive CD4+ T cells sorted from blood. The subset here: CD45RA+ positively selected. The CDR3 sequence is CASSYSQVHGYTF. The CDR3 DNA follows: TGTGCCAGCAGTTACTCCCAGGTGCATGGCTACACCTTC.